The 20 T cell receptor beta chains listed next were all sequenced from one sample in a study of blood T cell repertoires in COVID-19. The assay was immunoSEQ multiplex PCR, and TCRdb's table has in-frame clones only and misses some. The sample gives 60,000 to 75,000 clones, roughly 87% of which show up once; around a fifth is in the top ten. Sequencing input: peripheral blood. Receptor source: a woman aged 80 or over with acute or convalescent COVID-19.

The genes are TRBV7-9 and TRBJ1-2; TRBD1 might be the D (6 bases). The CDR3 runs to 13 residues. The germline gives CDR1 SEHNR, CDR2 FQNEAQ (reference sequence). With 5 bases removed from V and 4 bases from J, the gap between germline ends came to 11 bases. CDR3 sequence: CASSRGEIYGYTF. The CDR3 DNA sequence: TGTGCCAGCAGCAGGGGGGAGATCTATGGCTACACCTTC.

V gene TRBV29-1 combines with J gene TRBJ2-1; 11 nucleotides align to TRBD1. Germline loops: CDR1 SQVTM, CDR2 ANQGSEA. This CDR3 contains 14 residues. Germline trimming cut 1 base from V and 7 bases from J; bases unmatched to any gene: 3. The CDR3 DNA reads TGCAGCGTTGAAGGGACAGGGGGCGGAAATGAGCAGTTCTTC. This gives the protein CSVEGTGGGNEQFF.

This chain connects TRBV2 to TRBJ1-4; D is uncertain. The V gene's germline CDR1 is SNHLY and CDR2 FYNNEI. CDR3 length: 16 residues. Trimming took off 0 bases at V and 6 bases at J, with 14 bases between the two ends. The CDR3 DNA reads TGTGCCAGCAGTGAAGCGTCTTCTCGAGCCGATGAAAAACTGTTTTTT. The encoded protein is CASSEASSRADEKLFF.

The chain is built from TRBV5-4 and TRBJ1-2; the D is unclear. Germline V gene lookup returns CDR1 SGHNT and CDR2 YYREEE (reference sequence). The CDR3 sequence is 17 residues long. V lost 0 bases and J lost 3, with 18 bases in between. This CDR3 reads CASSLGRRVSGDYGYTF. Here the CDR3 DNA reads TGTGCCAGCAGCTTGGGGAGGAGGGTCTCCGGCGACTATGGCTACACCTTC.

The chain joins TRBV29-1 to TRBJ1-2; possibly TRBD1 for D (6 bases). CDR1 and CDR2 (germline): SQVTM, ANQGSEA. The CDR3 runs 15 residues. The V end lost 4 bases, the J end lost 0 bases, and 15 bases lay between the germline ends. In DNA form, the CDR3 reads TGCAGCGTTGTGTTACAGGGCCGCTCTAACTATGGCTACACCTTC. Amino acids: CSVVLQGRSNYGYTF.

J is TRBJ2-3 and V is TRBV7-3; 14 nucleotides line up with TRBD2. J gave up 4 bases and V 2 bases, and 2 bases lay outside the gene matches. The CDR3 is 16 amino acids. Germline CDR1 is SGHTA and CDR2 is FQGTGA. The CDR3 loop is CASSLGTSGSADTQYF. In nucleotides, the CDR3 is TGTGCCAGCAGCTTAGGGACTAGCGGGAGTGCAGATACGCAGTATTTT.

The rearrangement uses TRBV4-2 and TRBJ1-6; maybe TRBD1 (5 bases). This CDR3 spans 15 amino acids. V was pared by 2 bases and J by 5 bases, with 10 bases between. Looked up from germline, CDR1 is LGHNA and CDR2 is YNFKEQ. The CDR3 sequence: CASSQPVGDNSPLHF. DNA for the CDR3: TGTGCCAGCAGCCAACCCGTAGGGGATAATTCACCCCTCCACTTT.

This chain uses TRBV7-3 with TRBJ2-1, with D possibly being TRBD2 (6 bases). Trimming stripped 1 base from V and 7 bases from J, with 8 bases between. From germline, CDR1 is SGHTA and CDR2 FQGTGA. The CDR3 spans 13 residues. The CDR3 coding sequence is TGTGCCAGCAGCTTAATAGCGGATAATGAGCAGTTCTTC. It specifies CASSLIADNEQFF.

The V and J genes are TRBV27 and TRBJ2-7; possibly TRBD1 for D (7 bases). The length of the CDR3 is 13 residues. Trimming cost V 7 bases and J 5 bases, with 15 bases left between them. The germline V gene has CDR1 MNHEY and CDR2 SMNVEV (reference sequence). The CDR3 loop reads CASIGQGGHEQYF. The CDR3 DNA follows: TGTGCCAGCATCGGCCAGGGGGGACACGAGCAGTACTTC.

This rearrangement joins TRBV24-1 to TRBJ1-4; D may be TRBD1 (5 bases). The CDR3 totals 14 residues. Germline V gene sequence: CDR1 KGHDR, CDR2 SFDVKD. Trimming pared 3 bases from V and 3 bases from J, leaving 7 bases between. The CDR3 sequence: CATSDGAPNEKLFF. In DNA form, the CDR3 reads TGTGCCACCAGTGATGGGGCCCCTAATGAAAAACTGTTTTTT.

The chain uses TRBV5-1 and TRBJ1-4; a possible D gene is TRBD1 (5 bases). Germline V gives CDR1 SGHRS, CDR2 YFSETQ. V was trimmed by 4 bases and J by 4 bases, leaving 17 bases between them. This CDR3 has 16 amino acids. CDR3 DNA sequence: TGCGCCAGCAGCGCCGACAGACGGGAGCTTAATGAAAAACTGTTTTTT. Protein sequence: CASSADRRELNEKLFF.

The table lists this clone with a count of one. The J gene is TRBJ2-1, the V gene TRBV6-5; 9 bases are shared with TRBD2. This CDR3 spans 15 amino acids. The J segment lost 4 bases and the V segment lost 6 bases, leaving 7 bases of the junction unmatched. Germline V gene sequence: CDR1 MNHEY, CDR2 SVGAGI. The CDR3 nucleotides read TGTGCCAGCAGCTACGAGCGGGGGGCATACAATGAGCAGTTCTTC. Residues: CASSYERGAYNEQFF.

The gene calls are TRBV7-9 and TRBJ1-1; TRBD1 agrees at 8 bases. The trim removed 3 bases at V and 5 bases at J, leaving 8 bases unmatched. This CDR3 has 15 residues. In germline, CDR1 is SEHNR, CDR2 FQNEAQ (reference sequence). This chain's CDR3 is CASSLAGGKGTEAFF. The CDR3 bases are TGTGCCAGCAGCTTGGCAGGGGGCAAGGGTACTGAAGCTTTCTTT.

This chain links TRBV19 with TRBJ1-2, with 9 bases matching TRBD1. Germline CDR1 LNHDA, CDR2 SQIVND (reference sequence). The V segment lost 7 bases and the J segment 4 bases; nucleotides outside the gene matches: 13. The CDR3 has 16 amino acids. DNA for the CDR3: TGTGCCAGTACCCCAAGGGACAGGGCCAGTACCTATGGCTACACCTTC. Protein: CASTPRDRASTYGYTF.

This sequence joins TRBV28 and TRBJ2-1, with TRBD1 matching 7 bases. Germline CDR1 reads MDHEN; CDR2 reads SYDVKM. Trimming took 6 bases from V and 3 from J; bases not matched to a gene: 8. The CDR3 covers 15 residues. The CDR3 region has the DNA TGTGCCAGCAGAGTGACAGGGTGGGGCTACAATGAGCAGTTCTTC. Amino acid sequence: CASRVTGWGYNEQFF.

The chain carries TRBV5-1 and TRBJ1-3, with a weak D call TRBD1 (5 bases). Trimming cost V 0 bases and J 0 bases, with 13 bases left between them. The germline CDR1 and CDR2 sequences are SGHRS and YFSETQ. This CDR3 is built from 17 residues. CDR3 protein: CASSLGFLGGSGNTIYF. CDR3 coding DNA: TGCGCCAGCAGCTTGGGATTCCTCGGGGGCTCTGGAAACACCATATATTTT. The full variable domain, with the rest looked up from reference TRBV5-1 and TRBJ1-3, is KAGVTQTPRYLIKTRGQQVTLSCSPISGHRSVSWYQQTPGQGLQFLFEYFSETQRNKGNFPGRFSGRQFSNSRSEMNVSTLELGDSALYLCASSLGFLGGSGNTIYFGEGSWLTVV.

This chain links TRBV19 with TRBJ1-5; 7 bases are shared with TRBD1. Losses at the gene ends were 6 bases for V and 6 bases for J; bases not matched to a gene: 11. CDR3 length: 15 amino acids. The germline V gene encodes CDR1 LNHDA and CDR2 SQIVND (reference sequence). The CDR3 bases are TGTGCCAGTAGACTACAGGGGCAAGACGGTCAGCCCCAGCATTTT. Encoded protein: CASRLQGQDGQPQHF.

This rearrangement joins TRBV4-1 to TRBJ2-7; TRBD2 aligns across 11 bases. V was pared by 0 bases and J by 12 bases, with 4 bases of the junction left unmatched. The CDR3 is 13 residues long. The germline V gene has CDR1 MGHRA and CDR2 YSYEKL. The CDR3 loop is CASSQDPGTSGYF. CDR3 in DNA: TGCGCCAGCAGCCAAGATCCCGGGACTAGCGGGTACTTC.

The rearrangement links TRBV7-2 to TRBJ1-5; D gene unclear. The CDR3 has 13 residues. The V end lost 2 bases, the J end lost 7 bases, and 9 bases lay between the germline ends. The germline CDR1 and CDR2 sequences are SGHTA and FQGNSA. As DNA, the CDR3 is TGTGCCAGCAGCTTAAGTTCAGTCCAGCCCCAGCATTTT. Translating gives CASSLSSVQPQHF.

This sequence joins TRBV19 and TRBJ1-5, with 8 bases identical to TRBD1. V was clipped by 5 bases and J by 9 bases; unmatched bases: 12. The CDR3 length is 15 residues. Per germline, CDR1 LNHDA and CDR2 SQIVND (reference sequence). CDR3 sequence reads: CASSGPGQGIWPQHF. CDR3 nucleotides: TGTGCCAGTAGTGGCCCCGGACAGGGCATTTGGCCCCAGCATTTT.